The 2 T cell receptor beta chains below all came from one sample that was sequenced in a study of blood T cell repertoires in COVID-19. TCRdb's copy holds only in-frame clones and misses some; the assay was immunoSEQ multiplex PCR. The top ten clones hold around 8.5% of a sample with 40,000 or so clones, more than 80% of them seen once. The specimen sequenced was peripheral blood. Receptors originate from a man aged 30 to 39 with active or convalescent COVID-19.

CDR3 amino acids: CASSQDSLWYRRGYGYTF. The CDR3 DNA follows: TGTGCCAGCAGCCAAGATTCATTGTGGTACCGGAGGGGTTATGGCTACACCTTC. The rearrangement joins TRBV14 to TRBJ1-2, with D possibly matching TRBD1 (5 bases). Germline assignment: CDR1 SGHDN and CDR2 FVKESK. CDR3 length equals 18 residues. Trimming left V 0 bases short and J 5 bases short, with 22 bases between.

This sequence joins TRBV11-2 and TRBJ2-1; TRBD2 agrees at 10 bases. This CDR3 spans 15 amino acids. V shed 2 bases and J 5 bases; nucleotides not matched to a gene: 3. Germline V lookup: CDR1 SGHAT, CDR2 FQNNGV. The CDR3 sequence: CASSLKLAGDNEQFF. CDR3 DNA: TGTGCCAGCAGCTTAAAGCTAGCGGGGGACAATGAGCAGTTCTTC.